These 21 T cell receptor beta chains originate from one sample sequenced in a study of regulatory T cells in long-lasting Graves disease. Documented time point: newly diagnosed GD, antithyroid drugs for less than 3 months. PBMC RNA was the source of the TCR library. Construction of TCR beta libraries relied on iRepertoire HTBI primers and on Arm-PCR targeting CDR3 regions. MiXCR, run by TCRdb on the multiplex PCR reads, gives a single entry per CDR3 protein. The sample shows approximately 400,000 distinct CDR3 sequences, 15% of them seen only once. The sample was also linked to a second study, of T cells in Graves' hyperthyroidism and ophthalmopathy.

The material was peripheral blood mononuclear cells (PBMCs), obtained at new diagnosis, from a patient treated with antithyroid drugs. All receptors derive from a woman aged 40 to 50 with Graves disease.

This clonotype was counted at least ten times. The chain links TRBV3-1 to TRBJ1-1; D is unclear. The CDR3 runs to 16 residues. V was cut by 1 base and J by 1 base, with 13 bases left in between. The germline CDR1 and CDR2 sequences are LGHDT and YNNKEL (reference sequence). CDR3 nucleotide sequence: TGTGCCAGCAGCCAAGCGAGTAGACTTTCGAACACTGAAGCTTTCTTT. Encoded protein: CASSQASRLSNTEAFF.

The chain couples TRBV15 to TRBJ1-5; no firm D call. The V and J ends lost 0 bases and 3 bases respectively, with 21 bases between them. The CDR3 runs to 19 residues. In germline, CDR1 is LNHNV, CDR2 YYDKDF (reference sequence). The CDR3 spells CATSRDRRWNSALNQPQHF. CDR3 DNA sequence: TGTGCCACCAGCAGAGATCGGAGGTGGAACAGCGCCCTCAATCAGCCCCAGCATTTT.

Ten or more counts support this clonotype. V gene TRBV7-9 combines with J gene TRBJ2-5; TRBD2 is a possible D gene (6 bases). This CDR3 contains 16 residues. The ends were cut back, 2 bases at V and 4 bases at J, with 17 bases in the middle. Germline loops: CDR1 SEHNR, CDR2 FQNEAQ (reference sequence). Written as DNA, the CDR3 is TGTGCCAGCAGCTTACCGGCCGGGGGAAGGCGAGAGACCCAGTACTTC. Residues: CASSLPAGGRRETQYF. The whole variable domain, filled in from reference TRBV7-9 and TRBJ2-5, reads DTGVSQNPRHKITKRGQNVTFRCDPISEHNRLYWYRQTLGQGPEFLTYFQNEAQLEKSRLLSDRFSAERPKGSFSTLEIQRTEQGDSAMYLCASSLPAGGRRETQYFGPGTRLLVL.

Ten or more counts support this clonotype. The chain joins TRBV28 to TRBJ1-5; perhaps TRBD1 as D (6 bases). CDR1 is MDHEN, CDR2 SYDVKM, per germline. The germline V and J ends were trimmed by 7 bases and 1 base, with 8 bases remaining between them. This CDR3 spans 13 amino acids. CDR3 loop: CASNRDSNQPQHF. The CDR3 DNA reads TGTGCCAGCAACAGGGACAGCAATCAGCCCCAGCATTTT.

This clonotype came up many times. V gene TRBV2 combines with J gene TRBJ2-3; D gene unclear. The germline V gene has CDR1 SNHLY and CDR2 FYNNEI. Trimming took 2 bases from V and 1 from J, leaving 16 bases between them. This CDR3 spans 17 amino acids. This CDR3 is CASSEWGSSLRTDTQYF. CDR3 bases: TGTGCCAGCAGTGAATGGGGTTCCTCTCTCCGCACAGATACGCAGTATTTT.

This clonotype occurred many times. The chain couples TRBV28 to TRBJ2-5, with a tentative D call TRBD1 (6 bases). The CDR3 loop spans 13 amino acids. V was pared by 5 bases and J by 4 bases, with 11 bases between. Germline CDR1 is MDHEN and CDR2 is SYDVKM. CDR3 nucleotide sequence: TGTGCCAGCAGTCTACCGGACAGAGAGACCCAGTACTTC. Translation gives CASSLPDRETQYF. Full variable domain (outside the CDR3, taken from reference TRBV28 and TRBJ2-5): DVKVTQSSRYLVKRTGEKVFLECVQDMDHENMFWYRQDPGLGLRLIYFSYDVKMKEKGDIPEGYSVSREKKERFSLILESASTNQTSMYLCASSLPDRETQYFGPGTRLLVL.

CDR3 nucleotide sequence: TGTGCCAGCAGCTTGGGGGTGGGCCACGGGGGAGGGCTTAATGAGCAGTTCTTC. Its translation: CASSLGVGHGGGLNEQFF. V is TRBV5-4 and J is TRBJ2-1; 7 nucleotides match TRBD2. Germline assignment: CDR1 SGHNT and CDR2 YYREEE (reference sequence). The CDR3 runs to 18 residues. J lost 7 bases, V lost 0 bases, and 16 bases had no gene match.

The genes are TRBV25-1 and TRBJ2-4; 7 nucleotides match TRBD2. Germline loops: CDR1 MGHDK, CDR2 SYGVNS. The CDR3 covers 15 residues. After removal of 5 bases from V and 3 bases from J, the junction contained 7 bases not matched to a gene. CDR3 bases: TGTGCCAGCAGTATAAGGGAGGGACTCAAAAACATTCAGTACTTC. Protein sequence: CASSIREGLKNIQYF.

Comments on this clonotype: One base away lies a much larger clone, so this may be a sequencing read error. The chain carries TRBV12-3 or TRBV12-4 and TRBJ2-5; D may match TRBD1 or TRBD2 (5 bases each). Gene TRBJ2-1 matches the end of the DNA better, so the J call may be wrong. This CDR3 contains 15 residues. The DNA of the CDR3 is TGTGCCAGCGGTTATGTCGGCAGTCGGGGCAATGGGCAGTTCTTC. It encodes CASGYVGSRGNGQFF.

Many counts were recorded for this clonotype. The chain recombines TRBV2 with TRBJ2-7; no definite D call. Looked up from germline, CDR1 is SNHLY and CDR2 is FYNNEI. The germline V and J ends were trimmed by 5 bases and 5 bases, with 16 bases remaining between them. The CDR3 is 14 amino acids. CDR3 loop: CASSTARMVDEQYF. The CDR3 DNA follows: TGTGCCAGCAGTACCGCGAGAATGGTTGACGAGCAGTACTTC.

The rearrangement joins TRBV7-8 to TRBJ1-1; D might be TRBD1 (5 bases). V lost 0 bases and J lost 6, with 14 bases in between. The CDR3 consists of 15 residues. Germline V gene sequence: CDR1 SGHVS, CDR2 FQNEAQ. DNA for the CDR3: TGTGCCAGCAGCTTAGCAGGGGCGGGGTCCCCTGAAGCTTTCTTT. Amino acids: CASSLAGAGSPEAFF.

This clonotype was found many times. The CDR3 sequence is CASRPTTGVNTEAFF. The CDR3, as DNA: TGTGCCAGCAGACCCACGACAGGGGTGAACACTGAAGCTTTCTTT. The rearrangement links TRBV28 to TRBJ1-1, with 8 bases fitting TRBD1. Trimming took 6 bases from V and 0 from J; bases not matched to a gene: 6. Germline values: CDR1 MDHEN, CDR2 SYDVKM. The CDR3 is made up of 15 amino acids.

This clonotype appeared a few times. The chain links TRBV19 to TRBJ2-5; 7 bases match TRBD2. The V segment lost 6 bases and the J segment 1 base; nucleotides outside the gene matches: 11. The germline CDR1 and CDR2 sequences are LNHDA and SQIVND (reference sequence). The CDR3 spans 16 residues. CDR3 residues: CASSRRGVTLQETQYF. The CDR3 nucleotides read TGTGCCAGTAGCCGCCGGGGGGTTACCCTCCAAGAGACCCAGTACTTC.

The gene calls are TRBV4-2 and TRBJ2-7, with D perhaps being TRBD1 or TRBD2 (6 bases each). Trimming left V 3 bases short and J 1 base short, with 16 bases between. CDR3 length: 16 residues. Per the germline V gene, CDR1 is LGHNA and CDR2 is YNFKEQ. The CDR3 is CASSHGGAGESYEQYF. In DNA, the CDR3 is TGTGCCAGCAGCCATGGAGGGGCAGGGGAGTCCTACGAGCAGTACTTC.

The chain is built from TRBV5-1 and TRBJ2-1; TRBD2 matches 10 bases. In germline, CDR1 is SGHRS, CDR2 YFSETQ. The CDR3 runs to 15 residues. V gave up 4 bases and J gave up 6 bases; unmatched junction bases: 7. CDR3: CASSPGTSEFNEQFF. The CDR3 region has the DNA TGCGCCAGCAGCCCAGGGACTAGCGAATTCAATGAGCAGTTCTTC.

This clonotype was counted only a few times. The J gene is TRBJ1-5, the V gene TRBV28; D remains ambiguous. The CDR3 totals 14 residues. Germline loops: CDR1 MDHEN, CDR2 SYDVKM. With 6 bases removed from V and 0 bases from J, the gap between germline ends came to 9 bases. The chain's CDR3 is CASSLRYSNQPQHF. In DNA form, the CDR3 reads TGTGCCAGCAGCCTAAGATATAGCAATCAGCCCCAGCATTTT.

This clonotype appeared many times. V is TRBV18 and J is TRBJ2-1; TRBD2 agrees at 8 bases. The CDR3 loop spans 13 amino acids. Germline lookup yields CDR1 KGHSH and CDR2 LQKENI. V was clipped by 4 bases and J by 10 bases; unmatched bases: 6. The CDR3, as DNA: TGTGCCAGCTCACTCGGACTAGCCCAGGAGCAGTTCTTC. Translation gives CASSLGLAQEQFF.

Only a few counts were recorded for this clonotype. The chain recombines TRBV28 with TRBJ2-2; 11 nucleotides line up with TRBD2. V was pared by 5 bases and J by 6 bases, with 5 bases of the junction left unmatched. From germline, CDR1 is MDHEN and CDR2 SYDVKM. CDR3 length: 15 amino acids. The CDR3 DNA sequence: TGTGCCAGCAGTACACTAGCGGGAGTCTCCGGGGAGCTGTTTTTT. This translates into CASSTLAGVSGELFF.

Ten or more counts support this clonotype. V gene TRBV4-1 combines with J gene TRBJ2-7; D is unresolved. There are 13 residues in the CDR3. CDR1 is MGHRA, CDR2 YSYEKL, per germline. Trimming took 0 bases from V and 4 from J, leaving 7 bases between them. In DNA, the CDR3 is TGCGCCAGCAGCCAAGAAAAGGGATACGAGCAGTACTTC. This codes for CASSQEKGYEQYF.

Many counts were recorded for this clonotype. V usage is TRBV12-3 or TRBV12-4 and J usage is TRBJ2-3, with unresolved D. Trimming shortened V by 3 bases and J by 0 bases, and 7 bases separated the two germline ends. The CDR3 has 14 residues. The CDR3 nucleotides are TGTGCCAGCAGTTTTGAAGCTAGCACAGATACGCAGTATTTT. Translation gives CASSFEASTDTQYF.

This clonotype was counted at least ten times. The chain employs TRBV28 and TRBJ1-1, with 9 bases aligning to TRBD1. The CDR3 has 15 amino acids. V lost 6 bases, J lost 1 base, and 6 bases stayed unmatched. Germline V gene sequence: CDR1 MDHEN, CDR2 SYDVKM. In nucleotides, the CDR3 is TGTGCCAGCAGCCCCAGGGGACAGGGGAACACTGAAGCTTTCTTT. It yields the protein CASSPRGQGNTEAFF.